This T cell receptor beta chain comes out of a study of beta chain features in type 1 diabetes. This clone turned up a few times. As yet, its antigen is unknown. The germline gives CDR1 LNHNV, CDR2 YYDKDF (reference sequence). V was pared by 0 bases and J by 0 bases, with 12 bases between. The CDR3 sequence is 16 residues long. General study results and limits: Fewer insertions but more deletions were seen at VDJ junctions in type 1 diabetes patients. Moderate but significant shortening of TCRB CDR3s was recorded in all four CD4+ subsets from Type 1 diabetes patients. These data did not resolve whether HLA type affects TCRB rearrangement. The naive, central memory and Treg TCRB repertoires looked more alike in patients than they did in healthy donors.

Expressed TCRB transcripts were sequenced after all isolated RNA was converted to cDNA. TCRdb's copy holds only in-frame clones and misses some; the assay was immunoSEQ multiplex PCR. The data hold about 900,000 clones, with about a sixth observed a single time. The sequence was obtained from a woman aged 18-29 years in good health. Material: naive CD4+ T cells from blood. The chain links TRBV15 to TRBJ2-7, with D maybe TRBD2 (5 bases). The CDR3 is CATSRDRGSPSYEQYF. The CDR3, as DNA: TGTGCCACCAGCAGAGATAGAGGGAGTCCCTCCTACGAGCAGTACTTC.